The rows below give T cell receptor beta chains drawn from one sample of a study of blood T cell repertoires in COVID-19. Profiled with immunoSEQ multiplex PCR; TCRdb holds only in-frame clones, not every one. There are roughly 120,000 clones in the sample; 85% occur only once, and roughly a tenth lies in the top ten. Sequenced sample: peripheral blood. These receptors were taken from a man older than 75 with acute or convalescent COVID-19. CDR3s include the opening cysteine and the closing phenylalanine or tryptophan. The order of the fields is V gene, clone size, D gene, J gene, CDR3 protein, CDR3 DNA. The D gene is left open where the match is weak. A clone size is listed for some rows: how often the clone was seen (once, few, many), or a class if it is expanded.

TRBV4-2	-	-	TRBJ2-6	CASSQGHGMGSGANVLTF	TGTGCCAGCAGCCAAGGACACGGGATGGGCTCTGGGGCCAACGTCCTGACTTTC
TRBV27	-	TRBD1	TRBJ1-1	CASSLWGQGDTEAFF	TGTGCCAGCAGTTTATGGGGACAGGGGGACACTGAAGCTTTCTTT
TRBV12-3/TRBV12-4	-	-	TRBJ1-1	CASRWDMNTEAFF	TGTGCCAGCAGATGGGACATGAACACTGAAGCTTTCTTT
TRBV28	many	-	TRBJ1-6	CASSLLTGGNSPLHF	TGTGCCAGCAGTTTGCTGACAGGAGGTAATTCACCCCTCCACTTT
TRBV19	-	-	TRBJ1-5	CASSQAGQNQPQHF	TGTGCCAGTAGCCAAGCAGGGCAAAATCAGCCCCAGCATTTT
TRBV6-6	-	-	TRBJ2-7	CASSYASGTYEQYF	TGTGCCAGCAGTTACGCATCCGGGACCTACGAGCAGTACTTC
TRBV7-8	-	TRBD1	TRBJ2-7	CASSLTKASGTGVNEQYF	TGTGCCAGCAGCTTAACGAAGGCCTCCGGGACAGGGGTTAACGAGCAGTACTTC
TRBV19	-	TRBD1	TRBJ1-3	CASRGRTGSTGNTIYF	TGTGCCAGTAGGGGTCGGACAGGGTCTACTGGAAACACCATATATTTT
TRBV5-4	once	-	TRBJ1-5	CASSLQGSNQPQHF	TGTGCCAGCAGCTTGCAGGGAAGCAATCAGCCCCAGCATTTT
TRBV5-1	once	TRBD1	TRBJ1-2	CASSWGQGDGYTF	TGCGCCAGCAGCTGGGGACAGGGGGATGGCTACACCTTC
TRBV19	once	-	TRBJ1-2	CASSMGAGSRYGYTF	TGTGCCAGTAGTATGGGGGCCGGTTCCCGCTATGGCTACACCTTC
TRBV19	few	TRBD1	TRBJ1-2	CASTPGGQNYGYTF	TGTGCCAGTACCCCAGGGGGGCAAAACTATGGCTACACCTTC
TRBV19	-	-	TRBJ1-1	CASSITRVGEAFF	TGTGCCAGTAGTATAACCAGGGTTGGTGAAGCTTTCTTT
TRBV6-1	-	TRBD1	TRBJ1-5	CASSGDRERSNQPQHF	TGTGCCAGCAGTGGGGACAGGGAAAGGAGCAATCAGCCCCAGCATTTT
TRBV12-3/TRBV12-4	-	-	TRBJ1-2	CASRDDSYGYTF	TGTGCCAGCAGAGACGACAGCTATGGCTACACCTTC
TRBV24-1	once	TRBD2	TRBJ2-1	CATNAGLAGDTFGNEQFF	TGTGCCACTAATGCGGGGCTAGCGGGAGACACCTTCGGGAATGAGCAGTTCTTC
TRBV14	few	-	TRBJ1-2	CASSQDLTRGGYTF	TGTGCCAGCAGCCAAGACTTGACCCGGGGTGGCTACACCTTC
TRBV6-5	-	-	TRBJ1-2	CASSYKDIGYGYTF	TGTGCCAGCAGTTATAAGGACATAGGATATGGCTACACCTTC
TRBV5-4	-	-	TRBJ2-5	CASSQLVGETQYF	TGTGCCAGCAGCCAACTAGTTGGAGAGACCCAGTACTTC
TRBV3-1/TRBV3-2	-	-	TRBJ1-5	CASSPDRSNQPQHF	TGTGCCAGCAGTCCGGACAGAAGCAATCAGCCCCAGCATTTT
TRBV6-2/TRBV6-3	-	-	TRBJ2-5	CASSYVGLQETQYF	TGTGCCAGCAGTTACGTTGGGCTTCAAGAGACCCAGTACTTC
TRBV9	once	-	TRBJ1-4	CASSPGIKDNEKLFF	TGTGCCAGCAGTCCCGGGATCAAGGATAATGAAAAACTGTTTTTT
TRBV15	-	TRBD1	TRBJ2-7	CATSRDWGWDRGWEREQYF	TGTGCCACCAGCAGAGATTGGGGCTGGGACAGGGGGTGGGAGAGGGAGCAGTACTTC
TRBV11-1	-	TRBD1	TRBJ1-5	CASSAGTGSQPQHF	TGTGCCAGCAGCGCTGGGACAGGGAGCCAGCCCCAGCATTTT
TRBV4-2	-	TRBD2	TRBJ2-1	CASSLRLAGGITYNEQFF	TGTGCCAGCAGCCTTCGACTAGCGGGGGGGATCACCTACAATGAGCAGTTCTTC
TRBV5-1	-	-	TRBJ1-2	CASTTGLTNYGYTF	TGCGCCAGCACGACCGGACTCACTAACTATGGCTACACCTTC
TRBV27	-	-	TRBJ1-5	CASSTYSYQPQHF	TGTGCCAGCAGTACCTACAGCTATCAGCCCCAGCATTTT
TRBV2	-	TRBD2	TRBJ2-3	CAGNPTSGDTQYF	TGTGCCGGGAACCCTACTAGCGGAGATACGCAGTATTTT
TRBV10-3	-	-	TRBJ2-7	CAISESTNNAGQYF	TGTGCCATCAGTGAGTCCACCAATAATGCAGGGCAGTACTTC
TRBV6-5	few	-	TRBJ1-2	CASSYEGMGGYTF	TGTGCCAGCAGTTACGAGGGTATGGGTGGCTACACCTTC
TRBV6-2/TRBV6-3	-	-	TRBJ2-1	CASSYSKRTYNEQFF	TGTGCCAGCAGTTACTCAAAGCGGACCTACAATGAGCAGTTCTTC
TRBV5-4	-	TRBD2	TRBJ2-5	CASSPGLGGLLETQYF	TGTGCCAGCAGCCCGGGACTAGGAGGTCTCCTTGAGACCCAGTACTTC
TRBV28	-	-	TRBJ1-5	CASSSSVQPQHF	TGTGCCAGCAGTTCCAGTGTCCAGCCCCAGCATTTT
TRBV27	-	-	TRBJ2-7	CASSPFPVYEQYF	TGTGCCAGCAGTCCCTTCCCCGTTTACGAGCAGTACTTC
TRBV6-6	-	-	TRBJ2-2	CASQTRGNTGELFF	TGTGCCAGCCAGACCAGGGGGAACACCGGGGAGCTGTTTTTT
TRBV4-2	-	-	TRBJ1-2	CASSHQLGGSGGYTF	TGTGCCAGCAGCCATCAACTGGGGGGTTCCGGTGGCTACACCTTC
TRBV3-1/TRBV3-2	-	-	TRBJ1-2	CASSQDGGWGYTF	TGTGCCAGCAGCCAAGATGGAGGGTGGGGCTACACCTTC
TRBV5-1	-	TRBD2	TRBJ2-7	CASSLETSGPTYEQYF	TGCGCCAGCAGCCTTGAGACTAGCGGCCCTACCTACGAGCAGTACTTC
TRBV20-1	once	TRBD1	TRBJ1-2	CSPDRGYGYTF	TGCAGTCCAGACAGGGGCTATGGCTACACCTTC
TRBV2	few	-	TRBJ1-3	CASSEQGSGNTIYF	TGTGCCAGCAGCGAGCAGGGCTCTGGAAACACCATATATTTT